This T cell receptor (beta chain) was sequenced for a study of cytomegalovirus exposure and HLA in healthy donors. Study-wide context: From approximately 170 million T cells, an earlier analysis saw 117 million unique TCR beta sequences. Study-level points and caveats: Three chains linked to CMV were shown in vitro to be specific for CMV antigens. The study designated 160 or so TCR beta chains cytomegalovirus-associated. Most TCR sequences were uncommon, yet certain public TCRs appeared in many donors.

J was trimmed by 0 bases and V by 6 bases; bases with no gene match: 4. The CDR3 consists of 15 residues. Germline CDR1 KGHSH, CDR2 LQKENI. 60 Vbeta and 13 Jbeta primers were used in PCR. TCRdb's table, derived via immunoSEQ multiplex PCR, lists solely in-frame clones and lacks some. The sample shows more than 100,000 clones, roughly 80% of them seen only once. With respect to this clone: Its antigen is unknown.

The receptor was isolated from a man aged 35 to 55 in good health and CMV-seronegative. The sequencing input was PBMCs. V and J are TRBV18 and TRBJ2-2; TRBD1 matches 7 bases. The CDR3 sequence: CASSLGTANTGELFF. The DNA of the CDR3 is TGTGCCAGCTCCCTCGGGACAGCGAACACCGGGGAGCTGTTTTTT.